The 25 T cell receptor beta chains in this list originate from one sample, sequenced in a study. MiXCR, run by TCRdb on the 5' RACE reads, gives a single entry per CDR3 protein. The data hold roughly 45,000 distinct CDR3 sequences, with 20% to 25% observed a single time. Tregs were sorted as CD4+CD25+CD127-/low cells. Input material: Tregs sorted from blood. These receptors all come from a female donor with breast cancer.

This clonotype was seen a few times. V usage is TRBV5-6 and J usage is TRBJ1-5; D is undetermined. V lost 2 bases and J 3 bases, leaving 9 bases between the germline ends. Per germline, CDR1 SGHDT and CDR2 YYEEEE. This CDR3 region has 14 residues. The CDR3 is CASSFNGDNQPQHF. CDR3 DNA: TGTGCCAGCAGCTTCAACGGGGACAATCAGCCCCAGCATTTT.

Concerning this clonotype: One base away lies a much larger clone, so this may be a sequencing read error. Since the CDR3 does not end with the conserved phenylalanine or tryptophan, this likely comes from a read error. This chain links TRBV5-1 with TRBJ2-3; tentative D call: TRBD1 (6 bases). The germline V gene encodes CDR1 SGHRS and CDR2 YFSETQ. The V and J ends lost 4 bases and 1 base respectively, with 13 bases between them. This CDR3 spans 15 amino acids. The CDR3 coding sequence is TGCGCCAGCAGCCCTGGGACACGCCGCACAGATACGCAGTATATT. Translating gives CASSPGTRRTDTQYI.

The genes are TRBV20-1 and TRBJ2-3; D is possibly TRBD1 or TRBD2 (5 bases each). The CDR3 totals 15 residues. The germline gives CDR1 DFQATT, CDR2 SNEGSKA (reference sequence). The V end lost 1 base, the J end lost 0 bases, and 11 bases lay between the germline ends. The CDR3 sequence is CSARAGLASTDTQYF. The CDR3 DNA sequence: TGCAGTGCTAGAGCGGGGCTCGCCAGCACAGATACGCAGTATTTT.

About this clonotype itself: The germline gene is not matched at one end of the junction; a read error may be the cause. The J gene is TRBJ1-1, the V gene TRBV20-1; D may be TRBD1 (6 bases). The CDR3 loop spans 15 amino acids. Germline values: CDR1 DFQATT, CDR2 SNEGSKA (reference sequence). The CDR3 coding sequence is TGCGGTGCTAGGGGCAGGGGTACTCTGAACACTGAAGCTTTCTTT. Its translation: CGARGRGTLNTEAFF.

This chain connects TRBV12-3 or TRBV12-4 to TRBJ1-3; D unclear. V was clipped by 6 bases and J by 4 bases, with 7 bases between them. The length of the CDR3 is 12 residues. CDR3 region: CASSDVGNTIYF. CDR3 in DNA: TGTGCCAGCAGCGATGTAGGAAACACCATATATTTT.

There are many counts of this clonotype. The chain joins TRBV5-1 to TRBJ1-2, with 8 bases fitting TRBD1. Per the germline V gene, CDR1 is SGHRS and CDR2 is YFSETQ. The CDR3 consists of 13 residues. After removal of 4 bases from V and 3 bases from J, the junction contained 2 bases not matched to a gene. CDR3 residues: CASSGGQDYGYTF. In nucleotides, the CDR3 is TGCGCCAGCAGCGGGGGACAGGACTATGGCTACACCTTC.

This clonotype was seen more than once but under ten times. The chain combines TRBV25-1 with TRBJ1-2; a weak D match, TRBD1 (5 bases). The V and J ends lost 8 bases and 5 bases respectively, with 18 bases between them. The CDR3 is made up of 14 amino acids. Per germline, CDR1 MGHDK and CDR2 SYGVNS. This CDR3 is CASPAGPQGYGYTF. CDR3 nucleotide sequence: TGTGCCAGCCCAGCAGGGCCCCAAGGGTATGGCTACACCTTC.

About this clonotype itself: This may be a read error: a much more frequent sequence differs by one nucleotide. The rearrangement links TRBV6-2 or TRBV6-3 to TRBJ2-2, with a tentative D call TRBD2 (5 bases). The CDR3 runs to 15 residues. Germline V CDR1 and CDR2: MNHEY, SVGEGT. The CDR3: CASGYGIVHTGELFF. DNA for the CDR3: TGTGCCAGCGGTTACGGGATCGTACACACCGGGGAGCTGTTTTTT.

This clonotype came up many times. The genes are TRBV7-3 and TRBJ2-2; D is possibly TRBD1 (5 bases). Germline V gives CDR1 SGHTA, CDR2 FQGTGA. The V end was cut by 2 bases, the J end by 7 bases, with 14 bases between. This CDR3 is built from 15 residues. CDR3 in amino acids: CASSLAKPGIGELFF. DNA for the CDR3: TGTGCCAGCAGCTTAGCGAAGCCAGGGATCGGGGAGCTGTTTTTT. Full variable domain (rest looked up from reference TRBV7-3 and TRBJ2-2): GAGVSQTPSNKVTEKGKYVELRCDPISGHTALYWYRQSLGQGPEFLIYFQGTGAADDSGLPNDRFFAVRPEGSVSTLKIQRTERGDSAVYLCASSLAKPGIGELFFGEGSRLTVL.

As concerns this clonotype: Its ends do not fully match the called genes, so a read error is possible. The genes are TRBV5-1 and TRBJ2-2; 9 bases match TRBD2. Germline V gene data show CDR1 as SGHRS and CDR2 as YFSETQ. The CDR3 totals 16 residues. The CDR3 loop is CASSLGLAEFTGELLF. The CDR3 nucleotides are TGCGCCAGCAGCTTGGGACTAGCGGAGTTCACCGGGGAGCTGCTTTTT. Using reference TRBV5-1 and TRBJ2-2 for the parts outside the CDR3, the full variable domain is KAGVTQTPRYLIKTRGQQVTLSCSPISGHRSVSWYQQTPGQGLQFLFEYFSETQRNKGNFPGRFSGRQFSNSRSEMNVSTLELGDSALYLCASSLGLAEFTGELLFGEGSRLTVL.

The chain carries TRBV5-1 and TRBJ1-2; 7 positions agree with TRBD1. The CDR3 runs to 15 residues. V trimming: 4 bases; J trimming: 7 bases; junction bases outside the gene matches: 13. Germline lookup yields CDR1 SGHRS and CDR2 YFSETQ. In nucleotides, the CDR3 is TGCGCCAGCAGCCTATTACAGGGGAAAGGAGGTGGCTACACCTTC. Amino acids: CASSLLQGKGGGYTF.

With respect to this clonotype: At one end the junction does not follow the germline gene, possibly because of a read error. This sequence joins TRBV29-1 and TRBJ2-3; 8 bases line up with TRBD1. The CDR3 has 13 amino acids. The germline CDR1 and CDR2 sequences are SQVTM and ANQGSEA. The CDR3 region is CGVSGGSTDTQYF. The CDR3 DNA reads TGCGGCGTTTCAGGGGGCAGCACAGATACGCAGTATTTT.

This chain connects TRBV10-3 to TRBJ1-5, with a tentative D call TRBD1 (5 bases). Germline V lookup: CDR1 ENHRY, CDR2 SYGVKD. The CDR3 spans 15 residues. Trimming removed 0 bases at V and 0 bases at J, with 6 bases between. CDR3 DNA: TGTGCCATCAGTGAGTCTGGGGGTAGCAATCAGCCCCAGCATTTT. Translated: CAISESGGSNQPQHF.

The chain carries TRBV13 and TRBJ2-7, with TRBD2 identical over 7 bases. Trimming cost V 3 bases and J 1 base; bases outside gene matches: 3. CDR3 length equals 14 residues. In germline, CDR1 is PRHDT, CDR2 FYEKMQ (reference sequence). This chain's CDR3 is CASSLGGGSYEQYF. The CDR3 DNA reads TGTGCCAGCAGCTTGGGCGGGGGATCCTACGAGCAGTACTTC. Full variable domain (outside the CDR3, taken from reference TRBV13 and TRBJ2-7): AAGVIQSPRHLIKEKRETATLKCYPIPRHDTVYWYQQGPGQDPQFLISFYEKMQSDKGSIPDRFSAQQFSDYHSELNMSSLELGDSALYFCASSLGGGSYEQYFGPGTRLTVT.

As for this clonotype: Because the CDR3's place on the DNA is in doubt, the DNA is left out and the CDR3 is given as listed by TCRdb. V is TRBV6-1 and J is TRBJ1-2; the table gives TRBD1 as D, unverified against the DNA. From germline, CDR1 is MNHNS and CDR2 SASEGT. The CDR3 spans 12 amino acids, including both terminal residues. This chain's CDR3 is CASSPTGYGCTF.

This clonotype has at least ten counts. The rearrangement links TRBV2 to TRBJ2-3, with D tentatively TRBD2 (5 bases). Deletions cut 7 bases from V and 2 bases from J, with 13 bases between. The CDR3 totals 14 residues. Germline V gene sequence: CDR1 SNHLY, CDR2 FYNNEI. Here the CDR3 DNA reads TGTGCCAGCATGGTTAGCGAGACCACAGATACGCAGTATTTT. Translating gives CASMVSETTDTQYF. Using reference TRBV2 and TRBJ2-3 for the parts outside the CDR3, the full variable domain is EPEVTQTPSHQVTQMGQEVILRCVPISNHLYFYWYRQILGQKVEFLVSFYNNEISEKSEIFDDQFSVERPDGSNFTLKIRSTKLEDSAMYFCASMVSETTDTQYFGPGTRLTVL.

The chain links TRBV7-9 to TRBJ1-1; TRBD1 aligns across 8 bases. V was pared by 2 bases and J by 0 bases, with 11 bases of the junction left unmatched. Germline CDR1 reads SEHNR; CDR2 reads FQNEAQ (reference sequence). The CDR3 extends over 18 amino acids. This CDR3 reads CASSLPLLTGGLNTEAFF. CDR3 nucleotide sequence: TGTGCCAGCAGCTTACCCCTCTTAACAGGGGGACTGAACACTGAAGCTTTCTTT.

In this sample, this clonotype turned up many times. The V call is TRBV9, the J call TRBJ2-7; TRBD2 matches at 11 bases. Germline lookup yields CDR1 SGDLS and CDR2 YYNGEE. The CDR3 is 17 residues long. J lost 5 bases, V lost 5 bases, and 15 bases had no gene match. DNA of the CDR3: TGTGCCAGCAGGTTAGGCGCGATGACTAGCGGGACTCACGAGCAGTACTTC. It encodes CASRLGAMTSGTHEQYF.

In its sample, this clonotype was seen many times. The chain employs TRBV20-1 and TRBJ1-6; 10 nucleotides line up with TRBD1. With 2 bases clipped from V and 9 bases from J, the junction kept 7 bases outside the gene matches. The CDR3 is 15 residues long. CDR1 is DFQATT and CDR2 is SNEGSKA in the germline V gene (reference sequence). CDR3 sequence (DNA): TGCAGTGCTAGATCTCGGGGACAGGGGTTTTCACCCCTCCACTTT. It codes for CSARSRGQGFSPLHF.

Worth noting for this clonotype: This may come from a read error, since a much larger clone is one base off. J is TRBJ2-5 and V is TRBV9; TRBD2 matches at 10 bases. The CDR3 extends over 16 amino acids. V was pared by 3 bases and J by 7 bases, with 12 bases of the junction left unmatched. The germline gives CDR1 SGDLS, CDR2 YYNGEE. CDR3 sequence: CASSGTSGKAAGTQYF. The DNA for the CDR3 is TGTGCCAGCAGCGGAACTAGCGGGAAGGCCGCGGGGACCCAGTACTTC.

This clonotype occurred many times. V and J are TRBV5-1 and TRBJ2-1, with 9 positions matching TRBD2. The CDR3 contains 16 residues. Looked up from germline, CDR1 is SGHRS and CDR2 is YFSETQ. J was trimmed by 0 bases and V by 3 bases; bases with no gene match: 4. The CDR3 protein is CASSYPSGISYNEQFF. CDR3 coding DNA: TGCGCCAGCAGCTATCCTAGCGGGATCTCCTACAATGAGCAGTTCTTC.

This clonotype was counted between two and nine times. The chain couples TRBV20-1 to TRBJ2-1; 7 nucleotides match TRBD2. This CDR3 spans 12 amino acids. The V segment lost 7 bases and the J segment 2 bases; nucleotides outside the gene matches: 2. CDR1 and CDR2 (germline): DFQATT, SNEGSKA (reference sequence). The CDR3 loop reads CSGREAYNEQFF. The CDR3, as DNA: TGCAGTGGTCGGGAGGCCTACAATGAGCAGTTCTTC.

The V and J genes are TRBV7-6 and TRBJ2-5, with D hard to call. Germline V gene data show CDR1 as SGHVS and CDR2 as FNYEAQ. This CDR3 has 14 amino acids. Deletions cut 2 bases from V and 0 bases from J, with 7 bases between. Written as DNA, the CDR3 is TGTGCCAGCAGCTTAATAGGGAACCAAGAGACCCAGTACTTC. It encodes CASSLIGNQETQYF.

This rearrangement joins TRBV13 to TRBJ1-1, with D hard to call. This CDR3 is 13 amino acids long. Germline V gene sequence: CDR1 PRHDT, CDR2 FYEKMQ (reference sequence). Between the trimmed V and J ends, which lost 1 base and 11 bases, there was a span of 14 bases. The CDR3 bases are TGTGCCAGCAGCTTAGCGGGGAGTCCTTGGGCTTTCTTT. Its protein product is CASSLAGSPWAFF.

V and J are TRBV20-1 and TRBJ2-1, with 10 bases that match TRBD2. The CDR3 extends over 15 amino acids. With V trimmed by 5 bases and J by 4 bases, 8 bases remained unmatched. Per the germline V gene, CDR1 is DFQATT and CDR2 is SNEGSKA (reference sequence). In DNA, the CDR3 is TGCAGTGCTCGACCCGGGACTAGCGAGTACAATGAGCAGTTCTTC. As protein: CSARPGTSEYNEQFF.